The T cell receptor (beta chain) described here comes from a study of T cells in tumors after PD-1 blockade. Looking at the study overall: Patients had no prior checkpoint blockade, systemic immunosuppressants, or anti-cancer therapy within 4 weeks.

CDR1 MNHEY and CDR2 SVGEGT come from the germline V gene. CDR3 length: 12 residues. Trimming pared 3 bases from V and 10 bases from J, leaving 12 bases between. Profiling relied on immunoSEQ multiplex PCR, and the TCRdb table lists in-frame clones only, not all of them. Of 23,000 or so clones in the sample, 82% were seen once. The rearrangement links TRBV6-2 or TRBV6-3 to TRBJ1-1; D is unresolved. The sample was PBMCs, taken after anti-PD-1 treatment. This TCR derives from a human donor with basal cell carcinoma. The DNA of the CDR3 is TGTGCCAGCAGTTATACTCACGTGGGAGCTTTCTTT. Protein: CASSYTHVGAFF.